The clone carrying this T cell receptor (beta chain) was detected only a few times. Its specificity is unknown. This entry comes from a study of T-cell memory formation after mild COVID-19. TCRdb re-called the 5' RACE reads through MiXCR, storing one row per CDR3 protein. The top ten clones hold roughly 2.6% of a sample with about 200,000 distinct CDR3 sequences, about 16% of them seen once. The study, taken as a whole, reports: CD4/CD8 balance held among clones contracting day 15 to 85, and later expanders leaned CD4+.

V shed 7 bases and J 15 bases; nucleotides not matched to a gene: 14. The CDR3 has 14 amino acids. Germline V gene sequence: CDR1 SEHNR, CDR2 FQNEAQ (reference sequence). The material sequenced was PBMCs or a T cell subset sorted from them (not recorded which). This TCR came from an adult woman who had mild COVID-19 (a few samples of this study predate the infection). Cell type and time point are not known. The chain recombines TRBV7-9 with TRBJ2-1, with 11 positions matching TRBD1. The CDR3 DNA follows: TGTGCCAGCACCGAGTGGGGACAGGGGGTCTCGCTGTTCTTC. As protein: CASTEWGQGVSLFF.